The 4 T cell receptor beta chains below all came from one sample that was sequenced in a study of human T cells and chemical hapten exposure. From the RACE reads, TCRdb called clonotypes with MiXCR, one entry per CDR3 protein. The data hold around 300,000 distinct CDR3 sequences, with around 7% observed a single time. Time point: pre-sensitization, week 0. Treatment specified: therapeutic diphenylcyclopropenone sensitization with weekly scalp DPC. The source material was whole blood, sampled in connection with sensitization to the hapten diphenylcyclopropenone (DPC). The receptors were gathered from a man between 18 and 35 years old with alopecia areata. Some clones in this sample may be carry-over from other donors' samples.

This clonotype was counted only a few times. This chain uses TRBV20-1 with TRBJ1-5; no clear D. Germline V gene sequence: CDR1 DFQATT, CDR2 SNEGSKA (reference sequence). Trimming stripped 3 bases from V and 1 base from J, with 13 bases between. The CDR3 length is 15 residues. The CDR3, as DNA: TGCAGTGCTAGCACTCTTCTTACGAGCAATCAGCCCCAGCATTTT. The encoded protein is CSASTLLTSNQPQHF.

This clonotype occurred a few times. The gene calls are TRBV24-1 and TRBJ2-3, with 7 positions matching TRBD1. Unmatched junction bases numbered 3, after V lost 4 bases and J lost 3 bases. This CDR3 comprises 14 residues. Germline V gives CDR1 KGHDR, CDR2 SFDVKD. CDR3: CATSDRQGTDTQYF. DNA for the CDR3: TGTGCCACCAGTGACAGACAGGGAACAGATACGCAGTATTTT.

This clonotype was observed once. CDR3 in DNA: TGTGCCAGCGGCTCCCCGACAGGCGCCCATCCATTTAGCAATCAGCCCCAGCATTTT. Amino acids: CASGSPTGAHPFSNQPQHF. V is TRBV27 and J is TRBJ1-5; a possible D gene is TRBD1 (6 bases). The CDR3 consists of 19 residues. Trimming removed 8 bases from V and 0 bases from J, with 26 bases in between. From germline, CDR1 is MNHEY and CDR2 SMNVEV (reference sequence).

The chain uses TRBV11-2 and TRBJ2-6; no clear D gene. Germline V CDR1 and CDR2: SGHAT, FQNNGV. This CDR3 is 16 amino acids long. The V and J ends lost 1 base and 0 bases respectively, with 7 bases between them. CDR3 bases: TGTGCCAGCAGCTTAGCCAGGAACTCTGGGGCCAACGTCCTGACTTTC. Its translation is CASSLARNSGANVLTF.